This entry lists 7 T cell receptor beta chains sequenced from one sample in a study of cytomegalovirus exposure and HLA in healthy donors (dated by TCRdb to about 2017). The library was obtained by the immunoSEQ multiplex PCR assay. For the multiplex PCR, a mixture combining 60 forward primers for TCR Vbeta segments and 13 reverse primers for TCR Jbeta segments was used. As stored in TCRdb, this immuneACCESS dataset retains in-frame rearrangements with V and J assigned. A fraction of the clones does not appear; measured against another copy, unresolved V genes explain less than half of the discrepancy, and the remainder lacks a known reason. The sample table shows 80,000 to 95,000 clones, and more than 55% are seen once. The biggest ten clones account for about 2.3% of the sample. Material for sequencing was PBMCs. The receptors derive from a human donor in good health.

The chain has TRBV2 and TRBJ1-4, with 12 nucleotides matching TRBD1. The V segment lost 6 bases and the J segment 4 bases; nucleotides outside the gene matches: 9. This CDR3 contains 17 residues. The V gene's germline CDR1 is SNHLY and CDR2 FYNNEI. DNA for the CDR3: TGTGCCAGCAGCTACGGGACAGGGGGCGCGTTTAATGAAAAACTGTTTTTT. It specifies CASSYGTGGAFNEKLFF.

This chain connects TRBV10-3 to TRBJ2-2; D is unresolved. Trimming removed 2 bases from V and 0 bases from J, with 10 bases in between. The CDR3 contains 16 residues. CDR1 is ENHRY and CDR2 is SYGVKD in the germline V gene. CDR3 residues: CAISENGGSNTGELFF. Written as DNA, the CDR3 is TGTGCCATCAGTGAGAACGGCGGATCGAACACCGGGGAGCTGTTTTTT.

The rearrangement joins TRBV9 to TRBJ1-2; TRBD1 aligns across 10 bases. CDR1 is SGDLS, CDR2 YYNGEE, per germline. The CDR3 contains 15 residues. Losses at the gene ends were 4 bases for V and 8 bases for J; bases not matched to a gene: 11. The CDR3, as DNA: TGTGCCAGCAGCCCCCAGGACAGGGGGGGACGAGGCTACACCTTC. It translates to CASSPQDRGGRGYTF.

This clone was seen only a few times. V and J are TRBV4-3 and TRBJ1-6, with 8 bases aligning to TRBD1. With 5 bases clipped from V and 7 bases from J, the junction kept 7 bases outside the gene matches. Per the germline V gene, CDR1 is LGHNA and CDR2 is YSLEER. CDR3 size: 15 residues. CDR3 bases: TGCGCCAGCAGCAAGGACAGGGTGTGGAATTCACCCCTCCACTTT. Protein: CASSKDRVWNSPLHF.

Ten or more counts support this clone. The chain couples TRBV27 to TRBJ2-7; tentative D call: TRBD1 (6 bases). Trimming took 6 bases from V and 7 from J, leaving 10 bases between them. Germline CDR1 is MNHEY and CDR2 is SMNVEV (reference sequence). CDR3 length: 11 amino acids. CDR3 DNA: TGTGCCAGCAGCCTAAGGGGGGAGCAGTACTTC. Its protein product is CASSLRGEQYF.

This clone showed up just a few times. The chain couples TRBV12-5 to TRBJ2-7; a weak D match, TRBD1 (5 bases). The germline V gene has CDR1 LGHNT and CDR2 FRNRAP. This CDR3 comprises 15 residues. Trimming left V 7 bases short and J 0 bases short, with 16 bases between. The CDR3 coding sequence is TGTGCTAGTGCTCTCTACAGGCTTACCTCCTACGAGCAGTACTTC. As protein: CASALYRLTSYEQYF.

The chain uses TRBV5-6 and TRBJ2-7; 8 bases match TRBD1. This CDR3 comprises 16 residues. Germline loops: CDR1 SGHDT, CDR2 YYEEEE. The J segment lost 3 bases and the V segment lost 1 base, leaving 9 bases of the junction unmatched. The CDR3 is CASSLPGQGAVYEQYF. In nucleotides, the CDR3 is TGTGCCAGCAGCTTGCCGGGGCAGGGGGCGGTCTACGAGCAGTACTTC.